This T cell receptor (beta chain) appears in the sequencing data of a study of shared clonotypes between healthy human individuals. Broader study findings: In the sorted subsets, rarefaction showed sequencing was incomplete despite large depth.

V was pared by 6 bases and J by 11 bases, with 13 bases between. The CDR3 has 11 residues. CDR1 is KGHSH and CDR2 is LQKENI in the germline V gene. Repertoires were generated with immunoSEQ multiplex PCR, while TCRdb's copy carries only in-frame clones and drops some. Of about 1.5 million clones in the sample, 95% to 99% were seen once. Comment on this clone: Antigen: not known.

Material for sequencing was naive CD4+ T cells sorted from blood. Subset defined: CD45RA+ positively selected. This receptor was obtained from a man aged 25-45 years in good health. The chain links TRBV18 to TRBJ1-1; D is possibly TRBD1 (6 bases). This CDR3 reads CASSRDKRAFF. CDR3 nucleotide sequence: TGTGCCAGCTCCAGGGACAAACGGGCTTTCTTT.